This T cell receptor (beta chain) was retrieved from a study of T cell changes during pregnancy in multiple sclerosis. Produced via immunoSEQ multiplex PCR; TCRdb's table is partial and in-frame only. Among around 60,000 clones listed, roughly nine tenths were seen once. CDR3 length equals 13 residues. CDR1 MNHNS and CDR2 SASEGT come from the germline V gene. V was clipped by 8 bases and J by 4 bases; unmatched bases: 6. Sequencing was performed on peripheral blood, taken in the first trimester of pregnancy. The chain uses TRBV6-1 and TRBJ1-2; TRBD1 matches 8 bases. The clonotype comes from a female donor with multiple sclerosis, enrolled in a pregnancy study. CDR3 bases: TGTGCCAGCCGGACAGGGTCGGGCTATGGCTACACCTTC. Encoded protein: CASRTGSGYGYTF.